This T cell receptor (beta chain) is drawn from a study of CD8+CD57+ T cells in acquired aplastic anemia. Across the whole study: Sorted CD4+ and CD8+ cells gave a mean 3.2 ug DNA, range about 0.2 to 27.4 ug.

A few counts support this clonotype. By flow cytometry, patients selected for sequencing had shown an expansion of CD8+CD57+ cells. Genomic DNA acted as the template from which TCR beta VDJ combination and CDR3 sequence profiling were carried out. MiXCR, applied by TCRdb to the reads, yields one record per CDR3 protein. The sample contains tens of thousands of distinct CDR3 sequences, 60% to 75% of which appear only once. The CDR3 is 15 amino acids. Trimming cost V 4 bases and J 2 bases; bases outside gene matches: 7. Germline loops: CDR1 MGHRA, CDR2 YSYEKL. The specimen was sorted CD4+, CD8+, or CD8+CD57+ T cells (not recorded which) from PBMCs. The genes are TRBV4-1 and TRBJ2-5, with 7 bases lining up with TRBD2. The receptor comes from a human donor with aplastic anemia. CDR3 amino acids: CASSRFLAVQETQYF. The CDR3 DNA sequence: TGCGCCAGCAGCCGCTTCCTAGCGGTTCAAGAGACCCAGTACTTC.